This entry lists 17 T cell receptor beta chains sequenced from one sample in a study of Graves' ophthalmopathy and Graves' hyperthyroidism. Amplification of the TCR beta CDR3 regions used RNA transcripts (as template). The workflow started with a first-round RT-PCR run with HTBI primers and then moved on to a second-round multiplex PCR. TCRdb called the multiplex PCR reads again in MiXCR, with one record for every CDR3 protein. The table shows 350,000 or so distinct CDR3 sequences, with roughly a sixth occurring only once. Sequencing used peripheral blood. Source of these receptors: an adult man with Graves' ophthalmopathy.

This clonotype has at least ten counts. The chain employs TRBV5-1 and TRBJ1-2; 7 nucleotides line up with TRBD1. This CDR3 spans 16 amino acids. V gave up 0 bases and J gave up 2 bases; unmatched junction bases: 7. From germline, CDR1 is SGHRS and CDR2 YFSETQ. CDR3 residues: CASSLDTGTANYGYTF. CDR3 nucleotide sequence: TGCGCCAGCAGCTTGGATACCGGGACAGCAAACTATGGCTACACCTTC.

The chain uses TRBV6-7 and TRBJ2-5, with 9 bases fitting TRBD2. TRBV6-7 is annotated as an ORF whose role is uncertain. The V and J ends lost 0 bases and 4 bases, in that order; junction bases with no gene match: 9. The CDR3 spans 17 residues. The CDR3 DNA is TGTGCCAGCAGTTACTCCGGATCTAGCGGGACTAGAGAGACCCAGTACTTC. Translating it yields CASSYSGSSGTRETQYF.

Here the CDR3 reads CASRSSGGFGYEQYF. The CDR3 DNA follows: TGTGCCAGCAGGTCGTCCGGGGGATTCGGGTACGAGCAGTACTTC. The chain has TRBV12-3 or TRBV12-4 and TRBJ2-7, with TRBD2 as a possible D gene (6 bases). The CDR3 sequence is 15 residues long. V was trimmed by 6 bases and J by 4 bases, leaving 19 bases between them.

This clonotype was observed at least ten times. V and J are TRBV11-1 and TRBJ1-3; possible D gene TRBD1, 6 bases. Germline loops: CDR1 SGHAT, CDR2 FQDESV (reference sequence). This CDR3 has 18 amino acids. With 1 base removed from V and 1 base from J, the gap between germline ends came to 17 bases. Written as DNA, the CDR3 is TGTGCCAGCAGCTTAGATCGTTACACCAGGGGTTCTGGAAACACCATATATTTT. Translating it yields CASSLDRYTRGSGNTIYF.

Worth noting for this clonotype: One junction end disagrees with the germline gene, perhaps due to a read error. The CDR3 reads CSRGTGEQYF. In DNA, the CDR3 is TGCTCCCGGGGGACAGGCGAGCAGTACTTC. The chain joins TRBV14 to TRBJ2-7; 8 positions match TRBD1. This CDR3 spans 10 amino acids. Germline CDR1 SGHDN, CDR2 FVKESK.

To note about this clonotype: This may be a read error: a much more frequent sequence differs by one nucleotide. The gene calls are TRBV2 and TRBJ1-3; D is perhaps TRBD1 (6 bases). V was shortened by 5 bases and J by 3 bases, with 17 bases between the two germline ends. This CDR3 contains 16 residues. The germline V gene has CDR1 SNHLY and CDR2 FYNNEI. The DNA of the CDR3 is TGTGCCAGCAGTTTCTCGGCGGGGGGGCTTGGAAACACCATATATTTT. This codes for CASSFSAGGLGNTIYF.

This clonotype was detected only a few times. The chain employs TRBV27 and TRBJ2-7; 7 positions match TRBD2. V lost 6 bases to trimming and J lost 0 bases; unmatched junction nucleotides: 14. This CDR3 contains 17 residues. From germline, CDR1 is MNHEY and CDR2 SMNVEV (reference sequence). The DNA of the CDR3 is TGTGCCAGCAGATCCCATGCGGGAGCTAAGAGCTCCTACGAGCAGTACTTC. Amino acids: CASRSHAGAKSSYEQYF.

Ten or more counts support this clonotype. The rearrangement links TRBV9 to TRBJ1-1, with a weak D call TRBD1 (6 bases). V was shortened by 0 bases and J by 1 base, with 10 bases between the two germline ends. CDR3 size: 15 residues. CDR1 is SGDLS and CDR2 is YYNGEE in the germline V gene. The CDR3 DNA is TGTGCCAGCAGCGTAGTAGACAGGCGGAACACTGAAGCTTTCTTT. It is translated as CASSVVDRRNTEAFF.

This clonotype was recorded at least ten times. The chain joins TRBV7-2 to TRBJ1-2; no firm D call. V shed 2 bases and J shed 2 bases, with 9 bases lying between them. Germline V gene lookup returns CDR1 SGHTA and CDR2 FQGNSA. The CDR3 is made up of 14 amino acids. CDR3 nucleotides: TGTGCCAGCAGCTTATTAACAAGGAACTATGGCTACACCTTC. Residues: CASSLLTRNYGYTF.

There are many counts of this clonotype. This chain connects TRBV6-1 to TRBJ2-5; a weak D match, TRBD1 (5 bases). CDR1 and CDR2 from the germline V gene are MNHNS and SASEGT. Trimming removed 4 bases from V and 1 base from J, with 10 bases in between. The CDR3 has 14 residues. In nucleotides, the CDR3 is TGTGCCAGCAGTGGACAGTTTCGCCAAGAGACCCAGTACTTC. It encodes CASSGQFRQETQYF.

This clonotype was recorded many times. J is TRBJ1-1 and V is TRBV5-1, with D possibly being TRBD1 (5 bases). V gave up 5 bases and J gave up 1 base, with 12 bases separating them. The CDR3 sequence is 14 residues long. Germline CDR1 is SGHRS and CDR2 is YFSETQ. DNA of the CDR3: TGCGCCAGCAGAGTTAGGGGTGGGAACACTGAAGCTTTCTTT. Translation: CASRVRGGNTEAFF.

This clonotype has a count of ten or more. The rearrangement joins TRBV19 to TRBJ1-1; D uncertain. The CDR3 length is 11 residues. Germline V gene lookup returns CDR1 LNHDA and CDR2 SQIVND (reference sequence). CDR3 nucleotides: TGTGCTGTCTCTATGAACACTGAAGCTTTCTTT. It codes for CAVSMNTEAFF.

This clonotype was detected ten times or more. This chain links TRBV15 with TRBJ2-7; tentative D call: TRBD1 (5 bases). V gave up 0 bases and J gave up 5 bases, with 8 bases separating them. Germline assignment: CDR1 LNHNV and CDR2 YYDKDF (reference sequence). CDR3 length: 13 residues. Here the CDR3 DNA reads TGTGCCACCAGCAGAGATGACAGACACGAGCAGTACTTC. Residues: CATSRDDRHEQYF.

This clonotype was detected ten times or more. The chain uses TRBV30 and TRBJ1-3; a possible D gene is TRBD1 (5 bases). V dropped 8 bases and J dropped 1 base, with 6 bases sitting between them. The CDR3 sequence is 11 residues long. The V gene's germline CDR1 is GTSNPN and CDR2 SVGIG (reference sequence). CDR3 loop: CARGSGNTIYF. CDR3 in DNA: TGTGCCCGGGGGTCTGGAAACACCATATATTTT.

With respect to this clonotype: This may be a read error: a much more frequent sequence differs by one nucleotide. This rearrangement joins TRBV30 to TRBJ2-7; 10 bases agree with TRBD1. Germline CDR1 GTSNPN, CDR2 SVGIG (reference sequence). The CDR3 consists of 13 residues. CDR3 sequence (DNA): TGTGCCTGGAGCAGGACAGGGGGATACGGGCAGTACTTC. Amino acid sequence: CAWSRTGGYGQYF. Full variable domain (outside the CDR3, taken from reference TRBV30 and TRBJ2-7): SQTIHQWPATLVQPVGSPLSLECTVEGTSNPNLYWYRQAAGRGLQLLFYSVGIGQISSEVPQNLSASRPQDRQFILSSKKLLLSDSGFYLCAWSRTGGYGQYFGPGTRLTVT.

This clonotype appeared many times. J is TRBJ2-4 and V is TRBV20-1; D ambiguous. CDR1 and CDR2 (germline): DFQATT, SNEGSKA (reference sequence). This CDR3 is built from 16 residues. Trimming took 0 bases from V and 1 from J, leaving 13 bases between them. The CDR3 sequence: CSARDTHTTAKNIQYF. DNA of the CDR3: TGCAGTGCTAGAGATACGCACACGACGGCCAAAAACATTCAGTACTTC.

In the case of this clonotype: A much larger clone differs from this one at a single base, so this may be a read error. This chain joins TRBV29-1 and TRBJ2-7; TRBD1 matches at 7 bases. There are 12 residues in the CDR3. Germline assignment: CDR1 SQVTM and CDR2 ANQGSEA. Trimming at V came to 7 bases and at J to 3 bases, leaving 6 bases not matched to a gene. The CDR3 is CSATGENYEQYV. In nucleotides, the CDR3 is TGCAGCGCCACAGGGGAAAACTACGAGCAGTACGTC.